The source of this T cell receptor (beta chain) is a study of cytomegalovirus exposure and HLA in healthy donors. Findings and limits, study-wide: The classifier reportedly diagnosed cytomegalovirus status with high sensitivity and specificity.

The donors were members of the roughly 130-subject validation cohort (separate from the roughly 680-subject first cohort). As for this clone: Its antigen is unidentified.

This table comes from immunoSEQ multiplex PCR, and its TCRdb copy is limited to in-frame clones, with some not included. Here the sample spans 220,000 or so clones, 75% to 95% being singletons. This CDR3 has 15 amino acids. V lost 6 bases, J lost 4 bases, and 10 bases stayed unmatched. Germline values: CDR1 MNHEY, CDR2 SMNVEV (reference sequence). The chain combines TRBV27 with TRBJ1-1; 8 bases line up with TRBD1. Sequencing was carried out using PBMCs. The sequence was obtained from a woman aged 18-29 years in good health and CMV-seronegative. CDR3 DNA: TGTGCCAGCAGCCTTAAACGACAGGGGACCACTGAAGCTTTCTTT. This codes for CASSLKRQGTTEAFF.